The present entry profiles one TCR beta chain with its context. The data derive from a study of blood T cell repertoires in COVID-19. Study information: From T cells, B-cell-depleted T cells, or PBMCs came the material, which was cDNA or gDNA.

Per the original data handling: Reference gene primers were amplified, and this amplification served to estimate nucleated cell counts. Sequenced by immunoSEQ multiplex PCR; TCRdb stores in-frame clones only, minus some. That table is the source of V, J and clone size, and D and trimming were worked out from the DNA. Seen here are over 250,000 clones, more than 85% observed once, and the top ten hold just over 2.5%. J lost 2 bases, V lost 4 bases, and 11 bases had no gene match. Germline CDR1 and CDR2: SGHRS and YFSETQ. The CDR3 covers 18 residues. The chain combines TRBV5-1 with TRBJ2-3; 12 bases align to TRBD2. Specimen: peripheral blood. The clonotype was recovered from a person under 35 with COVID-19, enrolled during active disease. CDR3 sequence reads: CASSRTTSGRFPTDTQYF. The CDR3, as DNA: TGCGCCAGCAGCCGAACCACTAGCGGGAGGTTTCCCACAGATACGCAGTATTTT.